One and the same sample provided the 6 T cell receptor beta chains below, sequenced in a study of CD8 T cells in ankylosing spondylitis. Regarding the study as a whole: Typical of ankylosing spondylitis blood, it appeared, was a TCR beta motif of roughly eight highly homologous variants.

Their specific antigens are unknown. TCRdb recomputed calls from the 5' RACE reads with MiXCR, one row per CDR3 protein. The data show about 800,000 distinct CDR3 sequences, 12% seen once. Input material: blood, either unsorted or a sorted T cell fraction (not recorded which). All receptors come from a male donor with ankylosing spondylitis.

This clonotype was seen many times. The CDR3 here is CASSYSRLPGYGYTF. The CDR3 nucleotides read TGTGCCAGCAGTTACTCGAGACTCCCGGGCTATGGCTACACCTTC. This chain links TRBV6-5 with TRBJ1-2, with no clear D. Germline assignment: CDR1 MNHEY and CDR2 SVGAGI. The CDR3 runs 15 residues. V was pared by 0 bases and J by 4 bases, with 12 bases between.

Only a few counts were recorded for this clonotype. V and J are TRBV6-5 and TRBJ2-7; D is possibly TRBD2 (6 bases). Trimming shortened V by 3 bases and J by 4 bases, and 13 bases separated the two germline ends. Germline V gene lookup returns CDR1 MNHEY and CDR2 SVGAGI. This CDR3 contains 14 residues. The CDR3 nucleotides read TGTGCCAGCAGTTATGGCGGGAACGGGTACGAGCAGTACTTC. Translated, it gives CASSYGGNGYEQYF.

V gene TRBV10-3 combines with J gene TRBJ1-1; tentatively, D is TRBD1 (6 bases). The CDR3 runs to 15 residues. Germline values: CDR1 ENHRY, CDR2 SYGVKD. Trimming removed 2 bases at V and 1 base at J, with 11 bases between. The CDR3 spells CAISERGIGNTEAFF. CDR3 nucleotides: TGTGCCATCAGTGAGAGGGGGATCGGGAACACTGAAGCTTTCTTT.

The V gene is TRBV20-1, the J gene TRBJ2-1; D is perhaps TRBD1 (6 bases). CDR1 is DFQATT and CDR2 is SNEGSKA in the germline V gene (reference sequence). The length of the CDR3 is 13 residues. V was cut by 2 bases and J by 7 bases, with 12 bases left in between. CDR3 bases: TGCAGTGCTAGATGGGGACATCGGAATGAGCAGTTCTTC. Protein sequence: CSARWGHRNEQFF.

This clonotype showed up just a few times. The V gene is TRBV4-3, the J gene TRBJ1-1; 11 bases line up with TRBD1. V was clipped by 8 bases and J by 4 bases; unmatched bases: 9. Germline assignment: CDR1 LGHNA and CDR2 YSLEER. This CDR3 has 15 amino acids. The CDR3 DNA reads TGCGCCAGCGGATGGACAGGGGGCGCGGGCACTGAAGCTTTCTTT. Translation gives CASGWTGGAGTEAFF.

This clonotype was observed a few times. The J gene is TRBJ2-2, the V gene TRBV7-3; D remains unclear. CDR3 length equals 13 residues. Between the trimmed V and J ends, which lost 2 bases and 9 bases, there was a span of 10 bases. Germline V gene sequence: CDR1 SGHTA, CDR2 FQGTGA. CDR3 protein: CASSLEVHRELFF. The CDR3 nucleotides are TGTGCCAGCAGCTTAGAAGTTCATAGGGAGCTGTTTTTT.